This T cell receptor (beta chain) was observed in a study of T cell changes during pregnancy in multiple sclerosis. The CDR3 is 15 amino acids. The V end lost 1 base, the J end lost 4 bases, and 11 bases lay between the germline ends. Germline assignment: CDR1 SEHNR and CDR2 FQNEAQ (reference sequence). Generated by immunoSEQ multiplex PCR, the TCRdb table keeps only in-frame clones and is missing some. The sample has 25,000 to 35,000 clones; approximately 90% are singletons. The sequence came from a female donor with multiple sclerosis, enrolled in a pregnancy study. The sequences come from CD8+ T cells from peripheral blood mononuclear cells, collected before pregnancy. V is TRBV7-9 and J is TRBJ1-3; no clear D gene. CDR3 DNA: TGTGCCAGCAGCTTAGATTGGGCGTACGGAAACACCATATATTTT. Encoded protein: CASSLDWAYGNTIYF. Looking up the rest from reference TRBV7-9 and TRBJ1-3 gives the full variable domain: DTGVSQNPRHKITKRGQNVTFRCDPISEHNRLYWYRQTLGQGPEFLTYFQNEAQLEKSRLLSDRFSAERPKGSFSTLEIQRTEQGDSAMYLCASSLDWAYGNTIYFGEGSWLTVV.